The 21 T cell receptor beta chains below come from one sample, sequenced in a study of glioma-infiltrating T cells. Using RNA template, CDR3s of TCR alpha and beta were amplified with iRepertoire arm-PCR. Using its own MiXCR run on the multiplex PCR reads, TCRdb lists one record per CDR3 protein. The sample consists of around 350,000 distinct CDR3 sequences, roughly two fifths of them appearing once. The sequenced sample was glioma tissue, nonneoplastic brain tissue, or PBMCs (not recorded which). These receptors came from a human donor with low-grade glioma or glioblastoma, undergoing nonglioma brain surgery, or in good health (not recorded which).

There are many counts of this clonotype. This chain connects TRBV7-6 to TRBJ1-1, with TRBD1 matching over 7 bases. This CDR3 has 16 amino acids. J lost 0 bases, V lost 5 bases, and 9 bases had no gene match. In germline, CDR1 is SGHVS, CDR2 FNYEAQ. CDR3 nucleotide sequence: TGTGCCAGCAGCCAAACAGGGGTAAACTTGAACACTGAAGCTTTCTTT. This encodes CASSQTGVNLNTEAFF.

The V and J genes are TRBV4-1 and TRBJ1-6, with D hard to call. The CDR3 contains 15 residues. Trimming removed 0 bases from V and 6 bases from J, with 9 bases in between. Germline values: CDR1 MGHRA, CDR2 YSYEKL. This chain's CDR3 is CASSQDYRSNSPLHF. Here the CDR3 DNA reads TGCGCCAGCAGCCAAGATTACCGCAGTAATTCACCCCTCCACTTT.

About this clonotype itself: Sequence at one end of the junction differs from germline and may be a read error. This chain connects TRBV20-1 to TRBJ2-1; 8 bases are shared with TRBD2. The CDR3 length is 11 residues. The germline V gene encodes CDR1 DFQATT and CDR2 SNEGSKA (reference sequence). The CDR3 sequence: CGSGNYNEQLF. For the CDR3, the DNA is TGCGGTAGCGGGAACTACAATGAGCAGCTCTTC.

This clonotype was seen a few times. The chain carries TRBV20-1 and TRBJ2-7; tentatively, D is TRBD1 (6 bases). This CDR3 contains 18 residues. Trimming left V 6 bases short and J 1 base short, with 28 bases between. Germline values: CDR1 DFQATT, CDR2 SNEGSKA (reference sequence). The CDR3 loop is CSAMRTVARPGGSYEQYF. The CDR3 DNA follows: TGCAGTGCAATGCGGACAGTAGCACGCCCTGGTGGGTCCTACGAGCAGTACTTC.

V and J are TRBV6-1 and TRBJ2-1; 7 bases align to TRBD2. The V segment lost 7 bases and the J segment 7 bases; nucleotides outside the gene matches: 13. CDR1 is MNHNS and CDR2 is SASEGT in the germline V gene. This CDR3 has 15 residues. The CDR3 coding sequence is TGTGCCAGCACCAACAGGCGGGAGCGTTTAAATGAGCAGTTCTTC. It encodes CASTNRRERLNEQFF.

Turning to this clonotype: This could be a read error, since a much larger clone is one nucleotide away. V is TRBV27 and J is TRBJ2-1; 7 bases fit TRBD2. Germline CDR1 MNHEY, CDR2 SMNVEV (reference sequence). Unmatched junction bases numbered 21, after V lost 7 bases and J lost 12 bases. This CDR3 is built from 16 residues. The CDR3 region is CASTQSREIGRDGQFF. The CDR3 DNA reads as TGTGCCAGCACCCAATCGCGGGAGATTGGCCGGGATGGGCAGTTCTTC.

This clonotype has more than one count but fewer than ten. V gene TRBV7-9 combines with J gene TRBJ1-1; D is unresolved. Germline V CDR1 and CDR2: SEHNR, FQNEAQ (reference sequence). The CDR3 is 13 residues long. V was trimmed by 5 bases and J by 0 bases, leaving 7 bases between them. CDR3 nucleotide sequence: TGTGCCAGCAGCGTCGACGTGAACACTGAAGCTTTCTTT. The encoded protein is CASSVDVNTEAFF.

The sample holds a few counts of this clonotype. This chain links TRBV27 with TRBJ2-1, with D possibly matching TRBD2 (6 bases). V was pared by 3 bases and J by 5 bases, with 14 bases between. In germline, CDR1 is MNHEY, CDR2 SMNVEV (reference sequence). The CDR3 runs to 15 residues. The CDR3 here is CASSFGAGKHNEQFF. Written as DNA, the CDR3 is TGTGCCAGCAGTTTTGGGGCGGGGAAACACAATGAGCAGTTCTTC.

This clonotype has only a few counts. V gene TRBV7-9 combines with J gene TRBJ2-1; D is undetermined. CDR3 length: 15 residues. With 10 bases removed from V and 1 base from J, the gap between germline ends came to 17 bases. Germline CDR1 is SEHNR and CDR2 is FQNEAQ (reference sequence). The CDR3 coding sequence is TGTGCCACCGGGCAGCCTAGGCGTTCCTACAATGAGCAGTTCTTC. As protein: CATGQPRRSYNEQFF.

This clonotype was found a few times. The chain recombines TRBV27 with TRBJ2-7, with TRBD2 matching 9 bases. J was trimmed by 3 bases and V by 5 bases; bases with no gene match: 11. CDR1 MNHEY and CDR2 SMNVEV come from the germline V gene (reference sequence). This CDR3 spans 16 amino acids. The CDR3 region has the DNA TGTGCCAGCAGTCCCCACGGTAGCGGGAGCGGCTACGAGCAGTACTTC. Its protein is CASSPHGSGSGYEQYF.

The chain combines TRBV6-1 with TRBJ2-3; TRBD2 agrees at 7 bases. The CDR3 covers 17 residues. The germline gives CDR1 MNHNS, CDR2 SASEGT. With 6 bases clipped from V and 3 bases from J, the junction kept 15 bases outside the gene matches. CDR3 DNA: TGTGCCAGCAGCCCCAATCCGTGGCGGGAGAGTACAGATACGCAGTATTTT. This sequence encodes CASSPNPWRESTDTQYF.

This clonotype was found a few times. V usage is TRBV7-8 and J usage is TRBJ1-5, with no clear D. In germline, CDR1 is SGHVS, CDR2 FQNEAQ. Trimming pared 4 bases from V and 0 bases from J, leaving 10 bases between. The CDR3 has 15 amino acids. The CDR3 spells CASSSYGDSNQPQHF. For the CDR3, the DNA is TGTGCCAGCAGCTCGTACGGTGATAGCAATCAGCCCCAGCATTTT.

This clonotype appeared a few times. The CDR3 spells CASSFHVSPLHF. In DNA, the CDR3 is TGTGCCAGCAGCTTCCACGTATCACCCCTCCACTTT. The chain employs TRBV4-2 and TRBJ1-6; D ambiguous. The V and J ends lost 5 bases and 10 bases respectively, with 9 bases between them. From germline, CDR1 is LGHNA and CDR2 YNFKEQ. The CDR3 runs to 12 residues.

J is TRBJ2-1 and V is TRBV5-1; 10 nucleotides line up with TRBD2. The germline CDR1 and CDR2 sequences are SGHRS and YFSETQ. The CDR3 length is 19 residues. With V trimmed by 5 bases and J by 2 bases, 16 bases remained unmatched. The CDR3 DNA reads TGCGCCAGCAGAACAACTAGCGGGACCTATTCAGGAACCTACAATGAGCAGTTCTTC. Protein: CASRTTSGTYSGTYNEQFF. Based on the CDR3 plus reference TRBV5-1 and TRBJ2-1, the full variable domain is KAGVTQTPRYLIKTRGQQVTLSCSPISGHRSVSWYQQTPGQGLQFLFEYFSETQRNKGNFPGRFSGRQFSNSRSEMNVSTLELGDSALYLCASRTTSGTYSGTYNEQFFGPGTRLTVL.

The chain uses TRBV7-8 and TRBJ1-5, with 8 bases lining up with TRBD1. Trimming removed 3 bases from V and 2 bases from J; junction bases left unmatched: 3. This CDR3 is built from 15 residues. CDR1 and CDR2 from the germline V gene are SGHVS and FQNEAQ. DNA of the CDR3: TGTGCCAGCAGCTTGGACAGGGAAGGCAATCAGCCCCAGCATTTT. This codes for CASSLDREGNQPQHF.

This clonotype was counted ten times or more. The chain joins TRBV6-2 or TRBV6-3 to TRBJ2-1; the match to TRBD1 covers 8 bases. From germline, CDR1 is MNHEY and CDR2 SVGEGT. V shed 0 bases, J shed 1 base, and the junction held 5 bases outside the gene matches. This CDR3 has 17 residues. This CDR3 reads CASSYSTGERSYNEQFF. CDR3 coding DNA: TGTGCCAGCAGTTACTCGACAGGGGAAAGGTCCTACAATGAGCAGTTCTTC.

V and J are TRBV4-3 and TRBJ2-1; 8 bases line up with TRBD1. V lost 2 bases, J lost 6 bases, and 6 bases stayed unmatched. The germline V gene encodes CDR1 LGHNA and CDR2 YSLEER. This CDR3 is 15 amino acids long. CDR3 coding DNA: TGCGCCAGCAGCCAACGGACAGGGTTTAGCAATGAGCAGTTCTTC. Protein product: CASSQRTGFSNEQFF.

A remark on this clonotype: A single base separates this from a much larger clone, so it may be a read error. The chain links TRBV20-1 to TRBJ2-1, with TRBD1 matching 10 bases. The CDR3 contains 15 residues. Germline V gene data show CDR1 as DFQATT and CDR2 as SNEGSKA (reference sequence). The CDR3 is CGARESSGTGDEQFF. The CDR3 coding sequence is TGCGGTGCTAGAGAGAGCTCCGGGACAGGGGACGAGCAGTTCTTC.

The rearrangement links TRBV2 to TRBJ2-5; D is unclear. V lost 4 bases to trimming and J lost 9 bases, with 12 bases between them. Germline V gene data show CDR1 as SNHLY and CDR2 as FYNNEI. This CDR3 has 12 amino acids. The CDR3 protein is CASSVYPEAQYF. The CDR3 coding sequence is TGTGCCAGCAGTGTGTATCCTGAGGCCCAGTACTTC. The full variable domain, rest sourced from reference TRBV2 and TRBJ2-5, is EPEVTQTPSHQVTQMGQEVILRCVPISNHLYFYWYRQILGQKVEFLVSFYNNEISEKSEIFDDQFSVERPDGSNFTLKIRSTKLEDSAMYFCASSVYPEAQYFGPGTRLLVL.

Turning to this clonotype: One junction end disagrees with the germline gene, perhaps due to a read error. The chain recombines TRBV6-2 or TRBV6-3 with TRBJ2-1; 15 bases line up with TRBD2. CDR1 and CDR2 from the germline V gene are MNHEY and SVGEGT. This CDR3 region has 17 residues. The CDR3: CASSYGGLAGGVDERFF. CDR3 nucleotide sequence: TGTGCCAGCAGTTACGGTGGACTAGCGGGAGGGGTCGATGAGCGGTTCTTC.

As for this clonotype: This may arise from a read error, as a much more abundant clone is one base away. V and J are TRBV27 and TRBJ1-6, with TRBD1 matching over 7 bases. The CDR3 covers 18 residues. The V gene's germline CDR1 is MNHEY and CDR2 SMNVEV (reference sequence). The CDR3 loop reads CACSPDRAASSYNSPLHF. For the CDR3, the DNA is TGTGCCTGCAGTCCCGACAGGGCCGCTAGCTCCTATAATTCACCCCTCCACTTT.